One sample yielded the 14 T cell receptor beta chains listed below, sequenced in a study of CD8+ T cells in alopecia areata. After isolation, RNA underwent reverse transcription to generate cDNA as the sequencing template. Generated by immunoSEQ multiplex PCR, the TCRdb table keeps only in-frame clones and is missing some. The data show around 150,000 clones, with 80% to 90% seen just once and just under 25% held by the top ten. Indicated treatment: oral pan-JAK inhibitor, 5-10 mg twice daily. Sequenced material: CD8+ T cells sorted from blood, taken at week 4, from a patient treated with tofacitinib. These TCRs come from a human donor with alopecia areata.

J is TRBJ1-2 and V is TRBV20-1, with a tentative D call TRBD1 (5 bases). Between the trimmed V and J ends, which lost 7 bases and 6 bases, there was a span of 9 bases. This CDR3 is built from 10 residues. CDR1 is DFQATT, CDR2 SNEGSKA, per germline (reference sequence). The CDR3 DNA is TGCAGTGGGGGGTTAGATGGCTACACCTTC. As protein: CSGGLDGYTF.

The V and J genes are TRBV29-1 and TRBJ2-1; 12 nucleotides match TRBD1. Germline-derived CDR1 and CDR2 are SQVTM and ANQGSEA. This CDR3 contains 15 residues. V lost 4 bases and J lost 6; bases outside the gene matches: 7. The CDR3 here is CSVVSGDRGPNEQFF. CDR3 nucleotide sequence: TGCAGCGTTGTCAGCGGGGACAGGGGGCCCAATGAGCAGTTCTTC.

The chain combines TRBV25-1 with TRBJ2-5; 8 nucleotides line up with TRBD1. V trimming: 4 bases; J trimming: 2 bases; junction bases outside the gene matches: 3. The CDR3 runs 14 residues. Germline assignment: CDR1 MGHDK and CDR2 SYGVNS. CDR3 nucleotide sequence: TGTGCCAGCAGTGTTGGACAGGGACAAGAGACCCAGTACTTC. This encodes CASSVGQGQETQYF.

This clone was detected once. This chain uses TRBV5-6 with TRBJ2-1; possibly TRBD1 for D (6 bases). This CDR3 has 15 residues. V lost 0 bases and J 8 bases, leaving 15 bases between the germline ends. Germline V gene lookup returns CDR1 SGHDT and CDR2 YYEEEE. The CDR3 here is CASSLALTGGDEQFF. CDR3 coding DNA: TGTGCCAGCAGCTTGGCCCTGACTGGGGGCGATGAGCAGTTCTTC.

The CDR3 region has the DNA TGTGCCAGCACCCCGACTAGTAGCACAGATACGCAGTATTTT. This sequence encodes CASTPTSSTDTQYF. The chain has TRBV6-6 and TRBJ2-3, with D perhaps TRBD2 (6 bases). CDR3 length: 14 amino acids. Germline V gene lookup returns CDR1 MNHNY and CDR2 SVGAGI (reference sequence). V lost 7 bases and J lost 0, with 11 bases in between.

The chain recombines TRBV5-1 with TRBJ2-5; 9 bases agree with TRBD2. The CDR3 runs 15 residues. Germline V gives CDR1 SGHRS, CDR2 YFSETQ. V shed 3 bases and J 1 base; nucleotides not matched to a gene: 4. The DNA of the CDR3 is TGCGCCAGCAGCTGGGGACTAGCTATCCAAGAGACCCAGTACTTC. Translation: CASSWGLAIQETQYF.

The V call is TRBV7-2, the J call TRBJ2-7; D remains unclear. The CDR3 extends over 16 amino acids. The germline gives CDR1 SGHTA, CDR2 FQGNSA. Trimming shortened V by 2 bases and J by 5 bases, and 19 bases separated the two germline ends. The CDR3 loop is CASSLIGVSLRDEQYF. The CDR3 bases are TGTGCCAGCAGCTTAATCGGCGTGAGCCTCCGCGACGAGCAGTACTTC.

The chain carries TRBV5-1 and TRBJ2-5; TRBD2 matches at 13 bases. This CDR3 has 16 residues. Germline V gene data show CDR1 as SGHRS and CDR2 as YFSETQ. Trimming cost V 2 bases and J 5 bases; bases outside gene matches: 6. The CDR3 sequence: CASSLGLAGALETQYF. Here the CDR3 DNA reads TGCGCCAGCAGCTTAGGACTAGCGGGGGCCCTGGAGACCCAGTACTTC.

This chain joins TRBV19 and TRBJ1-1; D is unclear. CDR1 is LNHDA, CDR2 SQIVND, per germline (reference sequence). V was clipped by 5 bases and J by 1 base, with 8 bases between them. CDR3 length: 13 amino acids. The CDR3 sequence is CASSSRANTEAFF. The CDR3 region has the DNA TGTGCCAGTAGTTCTAGGGCGAACACTGAAGCTTTCTTT.

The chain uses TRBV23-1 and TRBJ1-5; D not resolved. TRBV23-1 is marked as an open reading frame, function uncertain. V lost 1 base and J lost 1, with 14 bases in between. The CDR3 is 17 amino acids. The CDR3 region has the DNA TGCGCCAGCAGTCAATTCCACGATGGGGTAAGCAATCAGCCCCAGCATTTT. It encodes CASSQFHDGVSNQPQHF.

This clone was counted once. CDR3 amino acids: CSGGQGGAEQYF. The CDR3 DNA reads as TGCAGCGGAGGACAGGGGGGCGCCGAGCAGTACTTC. The chain uses TRBV29-1 and TRBJ2-5; 10 nucleotides line up with TRBD1. The DNA end is more similar to TRBJ2-7, so the J call may be wrong. In germline, CDR1 is SQVTM, CDR2 ANQGSEA. The CDR3 extends over 12 amino acids.

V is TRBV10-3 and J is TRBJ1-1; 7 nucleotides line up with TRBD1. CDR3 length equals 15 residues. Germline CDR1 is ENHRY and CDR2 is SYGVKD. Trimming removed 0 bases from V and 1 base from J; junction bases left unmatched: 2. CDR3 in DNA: TGTGCCATCAGTGAGTCTTGGACAGGGAACACTGAAGCTTTCTTT. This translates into CAISESWTGNTEAFF.

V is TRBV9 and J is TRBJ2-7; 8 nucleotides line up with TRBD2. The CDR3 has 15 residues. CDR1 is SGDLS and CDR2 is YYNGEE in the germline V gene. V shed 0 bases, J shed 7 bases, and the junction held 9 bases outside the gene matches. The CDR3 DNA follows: TGTGCCAGCAGCGTAGAGACTAGCGCTCCGGGTGAGCAGTACTTC. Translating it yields CASSVETSAPGEQYF.

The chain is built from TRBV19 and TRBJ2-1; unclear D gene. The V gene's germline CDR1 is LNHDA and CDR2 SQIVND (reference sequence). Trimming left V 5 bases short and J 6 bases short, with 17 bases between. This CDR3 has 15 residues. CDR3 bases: TGTGCCAGTAGTCCGACCTCTCTGGGTTCCAATGAGCAGTTCTTC. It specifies CASSPTSLGSNEQFF.